The rows below give T cell receptor beta chains drawn from one sample of a study of OX40 agonist ivuxolimab in advanced cancers. Some clones are missing from TCRdb's copy, which holds only in-frame ones; the method was immunoSEQ multiplex PCR. The sample holds tens of thousands of clones, more than 80% seen once. Sequences were derived from CD4+ or CD8+ T cells sorted from blood, sampled in a trial of the OX40 agonist ivuxolimab. The receptors were sampled from an adult with an advanced solid tumor such as melanoma, head and neck, liver or kidney cancer. Both conserved end residues are part of each CDR3. A D gene is named only where the DNA matches it firmly. Rows give clone size only sometimes, using once, few, many, or a class for an expanded clone.

NA | TRBJ1-1 | NA | TRBV18 | TGTGCCAGCTCACCACCGATGGGGATGAACACTGAAGCTTTCTTT | CASSPPMGMNTEAFF
TRBD1 | TRBJ1-5 | NA | TRBV30 | TGTGCCTGGAGACAGGGGGCTGGACAGCCCCAGCATTTT | CAWRQGAGQPQHF
TRBD1 | TRBJ1-4 | NA | TRBV13 | TGTGCCAGCAGCTGGGGACAGAGAAATGAAAAACTGTTTTTT | CASSWGQRNEKLFF
NA | TRBJ2-7 | once | TRBV28 | TGTGCCAGCAGTTTCCCGGCGGGACTCTCCTACGAGCAGTACTTC | CASSFPAGLSYEQYF
TRBD1 | TRBJ1-1 | NA | TRBV7-9 | TGTGCCAGCAGCCCCCAGGGGGCTGGAACTGAAGCTTTCTTT | CASSPQGAGTEAFF
NA | TRBJ1-2 | NA | TRBV30 | TGTGCCTGGAGTGTAGGGACCCTAGGAAATGGCTACACCTTC | CAWSVGTLGNGYTF
NA | TRBJ1-3 | NA | TRBV7-2 | TGTGCCAGCACCCCTGGGTCTGGAAACACCATATATTTT | CASTPGSGNTIYF
TRBD2 | TRBJ2-1 | NA | TRBV5-4 | TGTGCCAGCAGCCCCGCGGGGGAGGTTAAATTTGGCGATGAGCAGTTCTTC | CASSPAGEVKFGDEQFF
TRBD1 | TRBJ2-6 | NA | TRBV28 | TGTGCCAGCAGTTTCACGGGACAGGGTGCCCCTGGGGCCAACGTCCTGACTTTC | CASSFTGQGAPGANVLTF
TRBD2 | TRBJ2-5 | NA | TRBV4-1 | TGCGCCAGCAGCCAGTCTAGCGGGAGGAGTAGGAGGGGAGAGACCCAGTACTTC | CASSQSSGRSRRGETQYF
NA | TRBJ1-6 | NA | TRBV5-1 | TGCGCCAGCAGCTTGGGTTCTGGGGGGCCACCCCTCCACTTT | CASSLGSGGPPLHF
TRBD1 | TRBJ2-4 | NA | TRBV4-1 | TGCGCCAGCAGCCCACCAGGGACAGGGGCCGCCCTTCAGTACTTC | CASSPPGTGAALQYF
NA | TRBJ1-5 | NA | TRBV6-1 | TGTGCCAGCGGGAGATACCATAACCAGCATTTT | CASGRYHNQHF
TRBD1 | TRBJ1-1 | NA | TRBV19 | TGTGCCAGTAGTATAGAGGGCAGGGGGCGTACTGAAGCTTTCTTT | CASSIEGRGRTEAFF
NA | TRBJ1-5 | NA | TRBV19 | TGTGCCAGTAGGGCAGGGCGCCCAAGCAATCAGCCCCAGCATTTT | CASRAGRPSNQPQHF
NA | TRBJ2-7 | NA | TRBV6-1 | TGTGCCAGCAGTGCCCGTGTGGATTACGAGCAGTACTTC | CASSARVDYEQYF
NA | TRBJ2-7 | NA | TRBV7-9 | TGTGCCAGCAGCAAATCTAGCGCATCCTACGAGCAGTACTTC | CASSKSSASYEQYF
TRBD2 | TRBJ2-1 | once | TRBV9 | TGTGCCAGCAGCCCTCGGGGGACTAGCGGGAGGAATGAGCAGTTCTTC | CASSPRGTSGRNEQFF
TRBD1 | TRBJ2-6 | NA | TRBV10-3 | TGTGCCATCACCACAGGGGCCGGGGCCAACGTCCTGACTTTC | CAITTGAGANVLTF
NA | TRBJ2-1 | NA | TRBV7-9 | TGTGCCAGCAGCTTATTGCGGCCCTTCTTAAATGAGCAGTTCTTC | CASSLLRPFLNEQFF
TRBD1 | TRBJ2-7 | NA | TRBV5-1 | TGCGCCAGCAGCTTGGGGACAGGGGGGGGGTACGAGCAGTACTTC | CASSLGTGGGYEQYF
NA | TRBJ2-6 | NA | TRBV11-1 | TGTGCCAGCAGCGCCCAGACAGGAGAGCCTGGGGCCAACGTCCTGACTTTC | CASSAQTGEPGANVLTF
NA | TRBJ2-3 | NA | TRBV30 | TGTGCCTGGAGTGGCGCAGATACGCAGTATTTT | CAWSGADTQYF
NA | TRBJ2-3 | NA | TRBV28 | TGTGCCAGCAGTTTTTCATTGGGTTACACAGATACGCAGTATTTT | CASSFSLGYTDTQYF
TRBD1 | TRBJ1-2 | NA | TRBV5-8 | TGTGCCAGCAGCCGACAGGGGCTTGGGGATGGCTACACCTTC | CASSRQGLGDGYTF
NA | TRBJ1-2 | NA | TRBV2 | TGTGCCAGCAGTATCAAGACGGACTATGGCTACACCTTC | CASSIKTDYGYTF
NA | TRBJ1-2 | NA | TRBV30 | TGTGCCTGGACCCAATGGGGGAGCGGCTACACCTTC | CAWTQWGSGYTF
NA | TRBJ1-4 | NA | TRBV5-1 | TGCGCCAGCAGCGAGGGGACTCAAAGTTATGAAAAACTGTTTTTT | CASSEGTQSYEKLFF
NA | TRBJ2-7 | NA | TRBV27 | TGTGCCAGCAGTTCGGGCTACGAGCAGTACTTC | CASSSGYEQYF
NA | TRBJ2-7 | NA | TRBV15 | TGTGCCACCAGCCTATTGGAGACACCAAGCTCCTACGAGCAGTACTTC | CATSLLETPSSYEQYF
NA | TRBJ1-2 | NA | TRBV28 | TGTGCCAGCAGTGGAGACAGGTATAGCTACACCTTC | CASSGDRYSYTF
NA | TRBJ2-3 | NA | TRBV27 | TGTGCCAGCAGTAGTAACGGGTACAGCACAGATACGCAGTATTTT | CASSSNGYSTDTQYF
NA | TRBJ1-1 | NA | TRBV29-1 | TGCAGCGTTGCCCCGGGTTGGAACACTGAAGCTTTCTTT | CSVAPGWNTEAFF
NA | TRBJ2-5 | NA | TRBV11-2 | TGTGCCAGCAGCCCCGGACTACTTCAAGAGACCCAGTACTTC | CASSPGLLQETQYF
NA | TRBJ2-7 | NA | TRBV27 | TGTGCCAGCAGACCACTTAGCGGTCAGGCTTCTTACGAGCAGTACTTC | CASRPLSGQASYEQYF